This T cell receptor beta chain originates from a study of T-cell memory formation after mild COVID-19. Constant-segment-primed 5'RACE gave TCR alpha and TCR beta cDNA libraries with sample barcodes and UMIs. TCRdb re-derived calls from the 5' RACE reads in MiXCR, one entry per CDR3 protein. In the table there are some 160,000 distinct CDR3 sequences, 25% to 40% of which are singletons. Study observations and caveats: The study found contracting CD4+ clones mainly in CM and EM and contracting CD8+ clones in EMRA.

A note on this clonotype: Its antigen is not identified.

This TCR came from an adult woman who had mild COVID-19 (a few samples of this study predate the infection). Cell type and time point are not known. What was sequenced was PBMCs or a T cell subset sorted from them (not recorded which).

CDR3 in amino acids: CAGGKTGGGHEQYF. In DNA, the CDR3 is TGTGCCGGGGGGAAGACAGGGGGCGGCCACGAGCAGTACTTC. This sequence joins TRBV6-1 and TRBJ2-7, with TRBD1 matching over 10 bases. The V gene end was trimmed by 11 bases and the J gene end by 5 bases; junction bases not matched to a gene: 12. The CDR3 length is 14 residues. Germline values: CDR1 MNHNS, CDR2 SASEGT.